This T cell receptor (beta chain) was recovered during a study of early T cells in non-severe SARS-CoV-2 infection. Study overall: The input, bulk RNA from unsorted whole blood, was sequenced, and chains were unpaired.

The CDR3 spans 17 residues. The V and J ends lost 3 bases and 5 bases, in that order; junction bases with no gene match: 13. Germline lookup yields CDR1 LGHNA and CDR2 YSLEER. Study-level findings and limits: Comparison of clonotypes with VDJdb favored anti-spike CD8 responses while missing private and CD4 specificities.

Unique molecular identifiers were attached to individual cDNA molecules. MiXCR, applied by TCRdb to the 5' RACE reads, yields one record per CDR3 protein. The data hold fewer than 40,000 distinct CDR3 sequences, with approximately 7.1% observed a single time. Details on this clonotype: The antigen remains undetermined.

The material sequenced was whole blood, taken at baseline. This TCR came from an adult who was a healthcare worker with PCR-confirmed SARS-CoV-2 infection or an uninfected control (not recorded which). V gene TRBV4-3 combines with J gene TRBJ2-1, with 7 positions matching TRBD2. CDR3 amino acids: CASSHGPMREGNNEQFF. For the CDR3, the DNA is TGCGCCAGCAGCCACGGTCCTATGAGGGAGGGAAACAATGAGCAGTTCTTC.